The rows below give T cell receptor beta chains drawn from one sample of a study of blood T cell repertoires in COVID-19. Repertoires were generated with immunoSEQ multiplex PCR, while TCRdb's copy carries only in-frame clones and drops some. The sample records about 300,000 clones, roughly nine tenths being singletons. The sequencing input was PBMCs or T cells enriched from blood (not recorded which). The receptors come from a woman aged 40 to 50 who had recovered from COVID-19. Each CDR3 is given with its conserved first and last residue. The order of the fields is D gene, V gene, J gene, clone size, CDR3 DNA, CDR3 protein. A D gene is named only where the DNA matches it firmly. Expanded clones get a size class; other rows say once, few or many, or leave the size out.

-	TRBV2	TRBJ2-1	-	TGTGCCAGCACCCTGGACAGCTACAATGAGCAGTTCTTC	CASTLDSYNEQFF
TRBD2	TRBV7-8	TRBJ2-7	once	TGTGCCAGCAGCACCTTTGGGACTAGCGTTCTATACGAGCAGTACTTC	CASSTFGTSVLYEQYF
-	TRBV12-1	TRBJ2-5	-	TGTGCCAGCAGCTTTCCCGCGGCTAGCGGGGAACAAGAGACCCAGTACTTC	CASSFPAASGEQETQYF
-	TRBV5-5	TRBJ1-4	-	TGTGCCAGCAGCTATGACGCCGGGAGTGCAACTAATGAAAAACTGTTTTTT	CASSYDAGSATNEKLFF
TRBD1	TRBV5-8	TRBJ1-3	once	TGTGCCAGCAGCTTTCAACGGGACAGCCGAAACACCATATATTTT	CASSFQRDSRNTIYF
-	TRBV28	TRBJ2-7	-	TGTGCCAGCAGCCGCGGCTACGAGCAGTACTTC	CASSRGYEQYF
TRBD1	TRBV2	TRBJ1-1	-	TGTGCCAGCAGGACCGGGACAGGGGCTTGGAACACTGAAGCTTTCTTT	CASRTGTGAWNTEAFF
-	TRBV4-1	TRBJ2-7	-	TGCGCCAGCAGCCAGACCCAGGGGTCCTACGAGCAGTACTTC	CASSQTQGSYEQYF
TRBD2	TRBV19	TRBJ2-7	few	TGTGCCAGTAGTATAGCTGCGACTAGCGGATCCTACGAGCAGTACTTC	CASSIAATSGSYEQYF
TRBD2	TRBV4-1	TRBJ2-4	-	TGCGCCAGCAGCCAAGATAGCATAGCGGGAGGGGGGAACATTCAGTACTTC	CASSQDSIAGGGNIQYF
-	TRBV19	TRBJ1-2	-	TGTGCCAGTAGTATCGTAAGAGGGGGTCACGGCTACACCTTC	CASSIVRGGHGYTF
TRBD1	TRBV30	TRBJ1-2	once	TGTGCCTGGCCGAGGACAGGGCGTGGCTACACCTTC	CAWPRTGRGYTF
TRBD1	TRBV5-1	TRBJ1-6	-	TGCGCCAGCAGTGAGAGAGGACAGGGGTTTTATAATTCACCCCTCCACTTT	CASSERGQGFYNSPLHF
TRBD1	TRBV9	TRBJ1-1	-	TGTGCCAGCAGCCCCGGACAGGCGCCCATGAACACTGAAGCTTTCTTT	CASSPGQAPMNTEAFF
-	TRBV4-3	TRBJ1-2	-	TGCGCCAGCAGCCAAGATACGGGGGTTGTGGGCTACACCTTC	CASSQDTGVVGYTF
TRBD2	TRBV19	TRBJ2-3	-	TGTGCCACCGGACGCGGGAGGAGAGATACGCAGTATTTT	CATGRGRRDTQYF